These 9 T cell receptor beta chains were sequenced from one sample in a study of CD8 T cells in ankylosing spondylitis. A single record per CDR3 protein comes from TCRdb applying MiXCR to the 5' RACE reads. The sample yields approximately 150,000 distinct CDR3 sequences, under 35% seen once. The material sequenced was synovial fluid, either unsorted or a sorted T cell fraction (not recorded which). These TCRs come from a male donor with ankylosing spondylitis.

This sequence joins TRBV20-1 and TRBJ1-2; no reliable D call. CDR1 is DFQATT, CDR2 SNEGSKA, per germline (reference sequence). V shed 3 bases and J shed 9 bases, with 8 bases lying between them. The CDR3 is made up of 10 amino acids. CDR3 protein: CSASRESYTF. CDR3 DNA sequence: TGCAGTGCTAGTCGGGAAAGCTACACCTTC.

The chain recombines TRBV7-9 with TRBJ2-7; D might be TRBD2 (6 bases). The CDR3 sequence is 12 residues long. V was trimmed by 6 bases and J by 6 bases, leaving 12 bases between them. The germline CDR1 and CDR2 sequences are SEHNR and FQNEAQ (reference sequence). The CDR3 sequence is CASSSTSIEQYF. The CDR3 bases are TGTGCCAGCAGTTCCACTAGCATCGAGCAGTACTTC.

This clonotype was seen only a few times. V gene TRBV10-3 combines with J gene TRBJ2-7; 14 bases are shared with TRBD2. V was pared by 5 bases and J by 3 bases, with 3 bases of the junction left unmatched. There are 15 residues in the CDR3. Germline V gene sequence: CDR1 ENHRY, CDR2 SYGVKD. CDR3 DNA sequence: TGTGCCATCAGTCCCGGGACTAGCGGGGGCTACGAGCAGTACTTC. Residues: CAISPGTSGGYEQYF.

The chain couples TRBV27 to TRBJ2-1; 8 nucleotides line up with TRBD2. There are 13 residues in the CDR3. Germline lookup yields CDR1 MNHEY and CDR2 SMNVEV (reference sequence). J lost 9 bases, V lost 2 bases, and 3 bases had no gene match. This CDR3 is CASSLLSGSEQFF. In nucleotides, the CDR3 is TGTGCCAGCAGTTTACTGAGCGGGAGTGAGCAGTTCTTC.

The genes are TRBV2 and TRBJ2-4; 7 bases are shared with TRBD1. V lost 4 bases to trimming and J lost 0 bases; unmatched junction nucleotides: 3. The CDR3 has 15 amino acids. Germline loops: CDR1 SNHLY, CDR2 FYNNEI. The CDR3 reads CASSGEGAAKNIQYF. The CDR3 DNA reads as TGTGCCAGCAGTGGAGAGGGGGCAGCCAAAAACATTCAGTACTTC.

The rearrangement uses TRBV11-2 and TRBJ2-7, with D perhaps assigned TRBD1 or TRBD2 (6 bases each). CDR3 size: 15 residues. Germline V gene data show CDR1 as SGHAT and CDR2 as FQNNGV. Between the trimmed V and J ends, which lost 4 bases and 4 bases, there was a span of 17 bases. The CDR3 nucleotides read TGTGCCAGCAGCTCAGGGGCGGGGCGGTCGTACGAGCAGTACTTC. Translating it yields CASSSGAGRSYEQYF.

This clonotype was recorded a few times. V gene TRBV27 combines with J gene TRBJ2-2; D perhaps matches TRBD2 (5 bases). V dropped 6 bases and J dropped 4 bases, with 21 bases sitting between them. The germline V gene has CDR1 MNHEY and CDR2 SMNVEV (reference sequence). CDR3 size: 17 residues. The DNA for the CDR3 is TGTGCCAGCAGCCTTCTGAGTCGGGTAGCGAGCACCGGGGAGCTGTTTTTT. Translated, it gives CASSLLSRVASTGELFF.

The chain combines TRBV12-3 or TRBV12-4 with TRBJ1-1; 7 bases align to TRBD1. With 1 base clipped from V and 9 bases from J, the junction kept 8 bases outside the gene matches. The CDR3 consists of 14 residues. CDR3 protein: CASSLGQGDYKAFF. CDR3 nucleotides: TGTGCCAGCAGTTTAGGCCAGGGGGACTACAAAGCTTTCTTT.

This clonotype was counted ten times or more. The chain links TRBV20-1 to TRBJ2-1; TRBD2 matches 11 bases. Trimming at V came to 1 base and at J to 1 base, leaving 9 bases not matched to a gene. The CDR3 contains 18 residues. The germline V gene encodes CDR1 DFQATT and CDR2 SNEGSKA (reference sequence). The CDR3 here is CSARGGTSGFTSYNEQFF. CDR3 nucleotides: TGCAGTGCTAGAGGCGGGACTAGCGGATTTACATCCTACAATGAGCAGTTCTTC.